This T cell receptor beta chain came from a study of neoadjuvant nivolumab and ipilimumab in lung cancer. Study context: Patients got nivolumab 3 mg/kg on days 1, 15 and 29; combination added ipilimumab 1 mg/kg day 1.

A remark on this clone: The antigen is unknown.

Some clones are missing from TCRdb's copy, which holds only in-frame ones; the method was immunoSEQ multiplex PCR. The sample carries some 18,000 clones, around three quarters recorded once. Study-wide findings and caveats: Only two of four nivolumab-treated tumors gained richness and clonality by surgery.

The receptor comes from an adult with non-small cell lung cancer. The material was tumor tissue, obtained after neoadjuvant nivolumab, alone or with ipilimumab, at or shortly before surgery.

CDR3 sequence (DNA): TGTGCCAGCAGCCGCTATGGGGGACTAGCGACGAGGGACGAGCAGTACTTC. Translating gives CASSRYGGLATRDEQYF. V and J are TRBV7-6 and TRBJ2-7; 10 bases fit TRBD2. Unmatched junction bases numbered 15, after V lost 5 bases and J lost 5 bases. Germline lookup yields CDR1 SGHVS and CDR2 FNYEAQ. The CDR3 sequence is 17 residues long.